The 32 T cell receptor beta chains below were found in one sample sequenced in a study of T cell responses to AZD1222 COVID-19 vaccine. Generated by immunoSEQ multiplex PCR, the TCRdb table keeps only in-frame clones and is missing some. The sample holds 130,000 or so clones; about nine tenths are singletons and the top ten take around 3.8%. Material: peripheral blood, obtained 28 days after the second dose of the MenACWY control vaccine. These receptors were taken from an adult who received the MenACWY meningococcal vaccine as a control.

Here the CDR3 reads CASSLAGERGAFF. As DNA, the CDR3 is TGTGCCAGCAGCTTAGCTGGAGAACGTGGAGCTTTCTTT. The chain carries TRBV7-9 and TRBJ1-1; unclear D gene. Trimming left V 0 bases short and J 10 bases short, with 12 bases between. Per the germline V gene, CDR1 is SEHNR and CDR2 is FQNEAQ (reference sequence). The CDR3 has 13 residues.

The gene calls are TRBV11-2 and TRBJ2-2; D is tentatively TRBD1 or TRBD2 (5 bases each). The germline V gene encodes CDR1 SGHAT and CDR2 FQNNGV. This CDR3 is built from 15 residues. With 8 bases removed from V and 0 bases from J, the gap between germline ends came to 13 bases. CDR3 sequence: CASSLRDPNTGELFF. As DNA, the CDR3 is TGTGCCAGCTCTCTTAGGGACCCGAACACCGGGGAGCTGTTTTTT.

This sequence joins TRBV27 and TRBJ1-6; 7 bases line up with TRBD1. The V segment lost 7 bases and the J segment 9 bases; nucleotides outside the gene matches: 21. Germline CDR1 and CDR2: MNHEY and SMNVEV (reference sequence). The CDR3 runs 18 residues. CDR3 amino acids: CASTSGGVGDPRISPLHF. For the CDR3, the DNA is TGTGCCAGCACCTCAGGGGGGGTAGGGGATCCCCGAATTTCACCCCTCCACTTT.

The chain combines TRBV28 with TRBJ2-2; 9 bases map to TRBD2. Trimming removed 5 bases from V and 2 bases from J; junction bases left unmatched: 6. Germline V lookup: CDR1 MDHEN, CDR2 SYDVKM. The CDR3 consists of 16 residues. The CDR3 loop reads CASSLVSGSNTGELFF. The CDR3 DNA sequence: TGTGCCAGCAGTCTGGTTAGCGGGAGTAACACCGGGGAGCTGTTTTTT.

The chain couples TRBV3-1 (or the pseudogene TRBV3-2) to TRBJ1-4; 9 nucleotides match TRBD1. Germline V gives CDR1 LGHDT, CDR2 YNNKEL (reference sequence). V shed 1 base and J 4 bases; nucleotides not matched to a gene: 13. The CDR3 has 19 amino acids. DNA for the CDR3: TGTGCCAGCAGCCAAGCTCCGGGACAGGGTAAACGAGTTAATGAAAAACTGTTTTTT. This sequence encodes CASSQAPGQGKRVNEKLFF.

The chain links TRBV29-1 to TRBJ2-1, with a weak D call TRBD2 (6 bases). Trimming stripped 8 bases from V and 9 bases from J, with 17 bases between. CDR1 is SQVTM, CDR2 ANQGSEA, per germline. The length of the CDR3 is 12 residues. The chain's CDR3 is CSTGGTKGEQFF. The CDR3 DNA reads TGCAGCACTGGGGGGACCAAAGGTGAGCAGTTCTTC.

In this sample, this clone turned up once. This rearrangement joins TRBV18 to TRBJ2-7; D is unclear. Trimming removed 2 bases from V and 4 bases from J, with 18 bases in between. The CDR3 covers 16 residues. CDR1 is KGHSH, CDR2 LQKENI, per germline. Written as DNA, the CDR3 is TGTGCCAGCTCACCAGCCGGGCGGCCTATCGGGTACGAGCAGTACTTC. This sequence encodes CASSPAGRPIGYEQYF.

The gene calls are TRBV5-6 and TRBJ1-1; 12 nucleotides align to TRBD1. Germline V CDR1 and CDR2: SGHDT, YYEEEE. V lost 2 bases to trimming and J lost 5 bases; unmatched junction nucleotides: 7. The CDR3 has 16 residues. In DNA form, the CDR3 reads TGTGCCAGCAGCTTTGGGACAGGGGGCGCGGGGACTGAAGCTTTCTTT. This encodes CASSFGTGGAGTEAFF.

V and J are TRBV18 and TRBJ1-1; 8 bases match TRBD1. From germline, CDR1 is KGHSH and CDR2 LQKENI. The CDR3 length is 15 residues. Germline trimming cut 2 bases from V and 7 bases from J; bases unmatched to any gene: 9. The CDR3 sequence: CASSPDRGRTIEAFF. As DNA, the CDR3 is TGTGCCAGCTCACCAGACAGGGGACGAACAATTGAAGCTTTCTTT.

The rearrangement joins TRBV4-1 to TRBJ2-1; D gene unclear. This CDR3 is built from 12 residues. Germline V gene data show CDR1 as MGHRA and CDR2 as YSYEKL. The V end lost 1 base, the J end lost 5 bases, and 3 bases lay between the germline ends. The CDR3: CASSQGDNEQFF. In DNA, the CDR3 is TGCGCCAGCAGCCAAGGGGACAATGAGCAGTTCTTC.

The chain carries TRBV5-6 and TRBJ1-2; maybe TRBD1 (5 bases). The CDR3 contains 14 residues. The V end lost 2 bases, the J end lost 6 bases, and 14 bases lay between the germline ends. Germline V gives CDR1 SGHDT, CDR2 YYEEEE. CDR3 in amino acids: CASSFLGLTDGYTF. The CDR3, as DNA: TGTGCCAGCAGCTTTCTGGGACTGACGGATGGCTACACCTTC.

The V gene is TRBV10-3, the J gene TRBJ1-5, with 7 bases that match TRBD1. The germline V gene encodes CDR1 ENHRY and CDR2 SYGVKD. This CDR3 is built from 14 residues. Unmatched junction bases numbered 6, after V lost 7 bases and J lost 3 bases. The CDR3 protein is CAIKGQELNQPQHF. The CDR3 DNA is TGTGCCATCAAAGGACAGGAGCTCAATCAGCCCCAGCATTTT.

The CDR3 nucleotides are TGTGCCAGCAGTTATCAGGAATACAATGAGCAGTTCTTC. Translated, it gives CASSYQEYNEQFF. The chain uses TRBV12-3 or TRBV12-4 and TRBJ2-1; no firm D call. V shed 4 bases and J shed 4 bases, with 8 bases lying between them. The CDR3 runs 13 residues.

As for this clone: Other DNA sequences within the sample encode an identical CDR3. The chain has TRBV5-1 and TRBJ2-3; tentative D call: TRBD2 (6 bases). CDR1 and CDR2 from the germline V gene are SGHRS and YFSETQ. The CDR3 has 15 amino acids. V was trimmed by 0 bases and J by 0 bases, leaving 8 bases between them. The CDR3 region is CASSLAGTSTDTQYF. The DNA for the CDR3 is TGCGCCAGCAGCTTGGCGGGGACTAGCACAGATACGCAGTATTTT.

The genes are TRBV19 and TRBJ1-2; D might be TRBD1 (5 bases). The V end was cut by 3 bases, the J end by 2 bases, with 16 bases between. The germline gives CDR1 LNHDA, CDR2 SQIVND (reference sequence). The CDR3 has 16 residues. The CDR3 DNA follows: TGTGCCAGTAGTATTCTCCCGGGACCGCAGAACTATGGCTACACCTTC. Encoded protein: CASSILPGPQNYGYTF.

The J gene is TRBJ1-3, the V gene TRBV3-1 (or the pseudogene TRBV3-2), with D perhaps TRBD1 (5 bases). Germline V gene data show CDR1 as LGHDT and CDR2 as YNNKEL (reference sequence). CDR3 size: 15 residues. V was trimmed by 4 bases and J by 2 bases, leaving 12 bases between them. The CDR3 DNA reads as TGTGCCAGCAGCCGCCGTTTGGACACTGGAAACACCATATATTTT. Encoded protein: CASSRRLDTGNTIYF.

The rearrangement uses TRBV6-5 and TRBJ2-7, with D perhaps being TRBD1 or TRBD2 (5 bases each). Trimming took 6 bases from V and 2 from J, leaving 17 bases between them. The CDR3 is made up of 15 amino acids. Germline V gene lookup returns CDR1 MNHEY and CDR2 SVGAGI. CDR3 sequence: CASRKDGTIPYEQYV. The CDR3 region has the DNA TGTGCCAGCAGGAAGGACGGGACGATTCCCTACGAGCAGTACGTC.

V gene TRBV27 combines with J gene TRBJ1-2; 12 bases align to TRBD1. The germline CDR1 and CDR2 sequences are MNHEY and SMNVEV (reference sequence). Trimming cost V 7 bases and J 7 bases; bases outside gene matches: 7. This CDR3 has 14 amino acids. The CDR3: CASTPGQGAVGYTF. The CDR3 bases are TGTGCCAGCACCCCGGGACAGGGGGCCGTTGGCTACACCTTC.

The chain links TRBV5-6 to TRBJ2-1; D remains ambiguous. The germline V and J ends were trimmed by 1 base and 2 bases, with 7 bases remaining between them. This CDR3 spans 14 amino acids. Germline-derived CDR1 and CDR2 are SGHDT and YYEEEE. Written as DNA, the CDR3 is TGTGCCAGCAGCTTGAATGGCCCCTACAATGAGCAGTTCTTC. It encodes CASSLNGPYNEQFF.

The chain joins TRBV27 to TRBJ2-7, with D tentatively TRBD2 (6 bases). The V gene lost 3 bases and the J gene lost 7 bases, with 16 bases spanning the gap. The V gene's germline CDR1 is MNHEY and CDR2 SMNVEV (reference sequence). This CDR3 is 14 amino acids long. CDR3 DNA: TGTGCCAGCAGTTTTTCCGGGAGTGGTTGGGAGCAGTACTTC. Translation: CASSFSGSGWEQYF.

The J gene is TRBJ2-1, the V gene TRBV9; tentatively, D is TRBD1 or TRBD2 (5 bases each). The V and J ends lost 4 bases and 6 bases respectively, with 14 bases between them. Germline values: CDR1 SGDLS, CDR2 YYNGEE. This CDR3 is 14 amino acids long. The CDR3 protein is CASSPGLSANEQFF. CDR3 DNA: TGTGCCAGCAGCCCGGGGCTTTCGGCCAATGAGCAGTTCTTC.

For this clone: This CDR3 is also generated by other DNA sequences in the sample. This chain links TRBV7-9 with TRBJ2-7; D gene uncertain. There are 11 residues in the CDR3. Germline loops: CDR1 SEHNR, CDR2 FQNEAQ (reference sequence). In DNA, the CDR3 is TGTGTTTCGGGTAGGGCAAACGAGCAGTACGTC. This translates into CVSGRANEQYV.

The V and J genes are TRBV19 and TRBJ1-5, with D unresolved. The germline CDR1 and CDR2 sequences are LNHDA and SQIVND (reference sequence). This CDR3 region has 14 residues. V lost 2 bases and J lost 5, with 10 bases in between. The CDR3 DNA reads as TGTGCCAGTAGTATATTCTCAAACGATCAGCCCCAGCATTTT. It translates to CASSIFSNDQPQHF.

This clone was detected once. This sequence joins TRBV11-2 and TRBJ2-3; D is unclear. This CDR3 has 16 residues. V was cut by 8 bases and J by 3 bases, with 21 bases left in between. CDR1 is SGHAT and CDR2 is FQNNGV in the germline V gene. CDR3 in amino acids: CASGTPKGPGTDTQYF. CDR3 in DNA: TGTGCCAGCGGCACTCCTAAAGGGCCAGGAACAGATACGCAGTATTTT.

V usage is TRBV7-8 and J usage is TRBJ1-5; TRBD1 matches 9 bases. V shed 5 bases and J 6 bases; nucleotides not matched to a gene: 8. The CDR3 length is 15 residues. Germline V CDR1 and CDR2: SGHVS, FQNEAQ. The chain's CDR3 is CASSSRDRAGQPQHF. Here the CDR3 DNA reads TGTGCCAGCAGCAGCCGGGACAGGGCGGGTCAGCCCCAGCATTTT.

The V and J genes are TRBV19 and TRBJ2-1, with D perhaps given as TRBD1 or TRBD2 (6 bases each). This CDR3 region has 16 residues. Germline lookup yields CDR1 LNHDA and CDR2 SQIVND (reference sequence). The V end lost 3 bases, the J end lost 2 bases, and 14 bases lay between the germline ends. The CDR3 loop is CASSMRGGTTYNEQFF. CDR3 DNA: TGTGCCAGTAGTATGAGGGGCGGGACAACCTACAATGAGCAGTTCTTC.

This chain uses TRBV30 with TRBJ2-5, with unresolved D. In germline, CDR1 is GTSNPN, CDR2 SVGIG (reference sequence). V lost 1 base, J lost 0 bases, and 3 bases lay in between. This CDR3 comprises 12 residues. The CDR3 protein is CAWSGNQETQYF. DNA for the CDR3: TGTGCCTGGAGTGGTAACCAAGAGACCCAGTACTTC.

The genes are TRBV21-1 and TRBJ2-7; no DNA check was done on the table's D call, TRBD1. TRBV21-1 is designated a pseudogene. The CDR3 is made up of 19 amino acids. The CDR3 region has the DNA TGTGCCAGCAGCAAAGGATTCGGGGGACAGGGGCCCCTTAGCTACGAGCAGTACTTC. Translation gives CASSKGFGGQGPLSYEQYF.

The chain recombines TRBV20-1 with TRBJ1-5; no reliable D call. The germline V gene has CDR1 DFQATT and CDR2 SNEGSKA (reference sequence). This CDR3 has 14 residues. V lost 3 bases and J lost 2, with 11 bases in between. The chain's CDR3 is CSASPPGGNQPQHF. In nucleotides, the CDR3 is TGCAGTGCTAGTCCCCCGGGCGGCAATCAGCCCCAGCATTTT.

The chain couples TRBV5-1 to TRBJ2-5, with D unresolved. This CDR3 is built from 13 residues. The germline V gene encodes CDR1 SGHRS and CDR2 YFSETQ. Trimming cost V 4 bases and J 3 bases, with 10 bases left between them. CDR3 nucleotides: TGCGCCAGCAGCCCGAACCTTGAAGAGACCCAGTACTTC. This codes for CASSPNLEETQYF.

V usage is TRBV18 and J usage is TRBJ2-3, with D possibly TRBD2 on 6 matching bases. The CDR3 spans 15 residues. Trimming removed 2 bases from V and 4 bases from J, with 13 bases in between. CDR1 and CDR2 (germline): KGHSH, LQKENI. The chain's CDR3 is CASSPLGGNADTQYF. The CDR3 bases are TGTGCCAGCTCACCATTGGGAGGTAATGCAGATACGCAGTATTTT.

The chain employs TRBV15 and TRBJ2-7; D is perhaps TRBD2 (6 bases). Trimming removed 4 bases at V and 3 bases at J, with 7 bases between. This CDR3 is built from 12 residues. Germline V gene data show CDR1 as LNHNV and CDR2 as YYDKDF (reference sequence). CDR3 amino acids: CATSTDYYEQYF. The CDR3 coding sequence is TGTGCCACCAGCACGGACTACTACGAGCAGTACTTC.